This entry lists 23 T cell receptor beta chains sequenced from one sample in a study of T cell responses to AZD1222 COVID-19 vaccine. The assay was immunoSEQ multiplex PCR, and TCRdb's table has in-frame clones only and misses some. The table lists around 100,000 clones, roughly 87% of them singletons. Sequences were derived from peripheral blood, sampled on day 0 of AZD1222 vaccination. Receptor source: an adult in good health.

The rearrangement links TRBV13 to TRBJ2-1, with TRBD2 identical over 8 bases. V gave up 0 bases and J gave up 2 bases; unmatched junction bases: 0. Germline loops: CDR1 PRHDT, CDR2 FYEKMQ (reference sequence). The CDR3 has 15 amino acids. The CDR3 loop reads CASSLGGGAYNEQFF. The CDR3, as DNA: TGTGCCAGCAGCTTAGGCGGGGGGGCCTACAATGAGCAGTTCTTC.

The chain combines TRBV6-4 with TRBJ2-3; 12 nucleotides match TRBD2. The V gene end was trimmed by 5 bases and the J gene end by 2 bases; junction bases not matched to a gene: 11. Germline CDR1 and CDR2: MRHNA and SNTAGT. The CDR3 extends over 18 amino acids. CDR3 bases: TGTGCCAGCAGTCCTAGGACTAGCGGGGCGGAGGACACAGATACGCAGTATTTT. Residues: CASSPRTSGAEDTDTQYF.

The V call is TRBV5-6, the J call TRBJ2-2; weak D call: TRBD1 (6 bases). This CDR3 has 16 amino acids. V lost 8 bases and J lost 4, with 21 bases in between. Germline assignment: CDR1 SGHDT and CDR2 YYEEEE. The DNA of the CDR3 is TGTGCCAGTAGCCCGTTACAGGGTCGGAGCACCGGGGAGCTGTTTTTT. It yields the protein CASSPLQGRSTGELFF.

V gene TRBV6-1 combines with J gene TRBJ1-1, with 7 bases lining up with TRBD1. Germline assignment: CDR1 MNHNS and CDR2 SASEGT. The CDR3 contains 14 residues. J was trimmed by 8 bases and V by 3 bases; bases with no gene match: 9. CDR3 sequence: CASSDQGDTSEAFF. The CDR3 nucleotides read TGTGCCAGCAGTGACCAGGGGGATACCTCCGAAGCTTTCTTT.

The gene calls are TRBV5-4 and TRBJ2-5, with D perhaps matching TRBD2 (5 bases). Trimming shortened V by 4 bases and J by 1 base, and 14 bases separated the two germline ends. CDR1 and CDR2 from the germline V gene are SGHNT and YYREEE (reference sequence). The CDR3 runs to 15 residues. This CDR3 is CASSPGRSGQETQYF. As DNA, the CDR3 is TGTGCCAGCAGCCCCGGAAGGAGCGGCCAAGAGACCCAGTACTTC.

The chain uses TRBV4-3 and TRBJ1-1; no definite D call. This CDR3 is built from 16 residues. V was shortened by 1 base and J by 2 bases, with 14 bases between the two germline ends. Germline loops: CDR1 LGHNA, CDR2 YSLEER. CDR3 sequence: CASSQGRVFTNTEAFF. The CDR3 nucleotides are TGCGCCAGCAGCCAAGGTCGGGTCTTTACAAACACTGAAGCTTTCTTT.

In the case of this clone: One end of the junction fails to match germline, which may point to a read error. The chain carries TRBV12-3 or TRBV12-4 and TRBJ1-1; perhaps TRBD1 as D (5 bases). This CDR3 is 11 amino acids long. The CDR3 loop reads CASSFRDWPIF. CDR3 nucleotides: TGTGCCAGCAGTTTTCGGGACTGGCCTATCTTT.

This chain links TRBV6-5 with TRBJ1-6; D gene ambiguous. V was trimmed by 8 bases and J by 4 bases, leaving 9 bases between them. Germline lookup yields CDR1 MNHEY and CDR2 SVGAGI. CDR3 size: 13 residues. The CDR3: CASRTVYNSPLHF. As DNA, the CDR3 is TGTGCCAGCCGAACAGTTTATAATTCACCCCTCCACTTT.

The CDR3 DNA reads TGTGCCAGCAGTGACAGCACAGATACGCAGTATTTT. This translates into CASSDSTDTQYF. The chain recombines TRBV6-6 with TRBJ2-3; D not certain. This CDR3 is 12 amino acids long. With 5 bases removed from V and 0 bases from J, the gap between germline ends came to 3 bases. Germline V gene lookup returns CDR1 MNHNY and CDR2 SVGAGI (reference sequence).

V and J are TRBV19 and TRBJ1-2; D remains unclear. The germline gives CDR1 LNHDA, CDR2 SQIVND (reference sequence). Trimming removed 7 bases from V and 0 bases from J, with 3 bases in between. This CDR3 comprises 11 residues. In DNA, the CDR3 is TGTGCCAGTACGACTAACTATGGCTACACCTTC. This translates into CASTTNYGYTF.

CDR3 in DNA: TGTGCCAGCAGTGAAGCTAGCAACAGACAAGGGCAGCCCCAGCATTTT. This codes for CASSEASNRQGQPQHF. The chain couples TRBV6-1 to TRBJ1-5; D is undetermined. The germline CDR1 and CDR2 sequences are MNHNS and SASEGT. Between the trimmed V and J ends, which lost 0 bases and 7 bases, there was a span of 16 bases. The CDR3 has 16 residues.

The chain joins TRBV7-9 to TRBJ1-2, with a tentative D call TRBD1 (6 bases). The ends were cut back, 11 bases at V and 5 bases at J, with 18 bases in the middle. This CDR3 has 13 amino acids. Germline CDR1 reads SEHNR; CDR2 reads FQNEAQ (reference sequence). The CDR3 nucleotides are TGTGCCGAAGAGAAAGGGGGTCCGTATGGCTACACCTTC. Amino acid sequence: CAEEKGGPYGYTF.

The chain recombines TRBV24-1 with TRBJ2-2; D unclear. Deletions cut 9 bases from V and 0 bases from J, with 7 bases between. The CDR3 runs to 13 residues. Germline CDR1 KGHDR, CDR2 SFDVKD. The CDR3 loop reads CATALPNTGELFF. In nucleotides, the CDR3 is TGTGCCACCGCGCTACCGAACACCGGGGAGCTGTTTTTT.

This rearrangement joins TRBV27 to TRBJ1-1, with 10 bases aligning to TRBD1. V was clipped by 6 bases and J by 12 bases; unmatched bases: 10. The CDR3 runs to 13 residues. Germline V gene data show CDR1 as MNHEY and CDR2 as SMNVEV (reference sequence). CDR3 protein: CASRRQGALMTFF. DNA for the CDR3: TGTGCCAGCAGACGACAGGGGGCCCTCATGACTTTCTTT.

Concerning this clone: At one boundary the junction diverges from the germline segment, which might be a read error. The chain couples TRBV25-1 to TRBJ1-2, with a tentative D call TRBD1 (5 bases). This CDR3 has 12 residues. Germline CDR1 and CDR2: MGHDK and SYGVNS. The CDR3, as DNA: TGTGCCAGCAGTAAAGTTCAAGGGGCCGTCTCCTTC. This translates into CASSKVQGAVSF.

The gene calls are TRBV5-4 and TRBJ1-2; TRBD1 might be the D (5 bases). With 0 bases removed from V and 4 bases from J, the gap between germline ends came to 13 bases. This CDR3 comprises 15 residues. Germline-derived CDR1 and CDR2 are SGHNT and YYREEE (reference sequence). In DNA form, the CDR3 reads TGTGCCAGCAGCTTGGGGGACGCTCGGGTCTATGGCTACACCTTC. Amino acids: CASSLGDARVYGYTF.

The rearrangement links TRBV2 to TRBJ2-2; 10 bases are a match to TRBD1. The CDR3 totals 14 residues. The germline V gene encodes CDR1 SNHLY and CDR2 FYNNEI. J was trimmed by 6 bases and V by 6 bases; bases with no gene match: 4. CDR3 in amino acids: CASSGQGESGELFF. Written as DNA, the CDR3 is TGTGCCAGCAGCGGACAGGGGGAATCCGGGGAGCTGTTTTTT.

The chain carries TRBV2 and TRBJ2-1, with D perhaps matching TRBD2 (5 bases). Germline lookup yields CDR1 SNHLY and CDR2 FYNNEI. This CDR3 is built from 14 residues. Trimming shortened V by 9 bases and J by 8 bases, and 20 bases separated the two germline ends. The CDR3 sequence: CASSGGYNVYEQFF. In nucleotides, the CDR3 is TGTGCCAGTTCCGGCGGGTATAATGTCTATGAGCAGTTCTTC.

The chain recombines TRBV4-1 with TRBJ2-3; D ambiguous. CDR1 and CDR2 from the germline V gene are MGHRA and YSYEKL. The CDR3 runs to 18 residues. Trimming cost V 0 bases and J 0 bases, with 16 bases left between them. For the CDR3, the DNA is TGCGCCAGCAGCCAAGATCAAGACATAATCTCTAGCACAGATACGCAGTATTTT. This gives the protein CASSQDQDIISSTDTQYF.

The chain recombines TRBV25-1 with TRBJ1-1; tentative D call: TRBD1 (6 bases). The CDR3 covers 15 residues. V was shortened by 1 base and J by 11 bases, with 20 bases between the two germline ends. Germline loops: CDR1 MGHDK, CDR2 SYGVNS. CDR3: CASSESQPGDTGAFF. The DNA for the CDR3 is TGTGCCAGCAGTGAATCACAACCAGGGGACACTGGCGCTTTCTTT.

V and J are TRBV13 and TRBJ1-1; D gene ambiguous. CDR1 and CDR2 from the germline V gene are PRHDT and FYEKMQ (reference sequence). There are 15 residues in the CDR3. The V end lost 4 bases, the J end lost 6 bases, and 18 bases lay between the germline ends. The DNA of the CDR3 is TGTGCCAGCAGCTCCATTGGGATGAGGACCCCTGAAGCTTTCTTT. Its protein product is CASSSIGMRTPEAFF.

The CDR3 spells CASGTSTDTQYF. The CDR3 DNA reads as TGTGCCAGCGGTACTAGCACAGATACGCAGTATTTT. The J gene is TRBJ2-3, the V gene TRBV9; D unclear. The germline V gene encodes CDR1 SGDLS and CDR2 YYNGEE. The CDR3 spans 12 residues. With 7 bases removed from V and 0 bases from J, the gap between germline ends came to 6 bases.

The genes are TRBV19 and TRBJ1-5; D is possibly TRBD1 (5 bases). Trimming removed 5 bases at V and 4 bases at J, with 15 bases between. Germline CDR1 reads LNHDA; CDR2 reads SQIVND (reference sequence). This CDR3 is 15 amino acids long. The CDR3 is CASSPVEGYNQPQHF. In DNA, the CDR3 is TGTGCCAGTAGTCCCGTGGAGGGGTATAATCAGCCCCAGCATTTT.